Below are 5 T cell receptor beta chains sequenced from a single sample in a study of T cell repertoires in cytomegalovirus infection. TCRdb used MiXCR to reprocess the reads, holding one entry per CDR3 protein. The repertoire holds about 770,000 distinct CDR3 sequences, with about 29% as singletons. These TCRs are of unknown antigen specificity. Specimen: cultured CD8+ T cells from PBMCs, collected from culture after CMV antigen stimulation. These receptor sequences come from a human donor in good health (CMV status not recorded). Some clones in this sample may be carry-over from other donors' samples.

This clonotype was seen at least ten times. The chain couples TRBV7-2 to TRBJ2-7; D uncertain. The germline V gene has CDR1 SGHTA and CDR2 FQGNSA. The CDR3 is 13 amino acids. V was shortened by 1 base and J by 2 bases, with 6 bases between the two germline ends. CDR3 DNA: TGTGCCAGCAGCTTAGTATCCCCCTACGAGCAGTACGTC. It is translated as CASSLVSPYEQYV.

The chain employs TRBV29-1 and TRBJ1-2, with TRBD1 matching 9 bases. V lost 6 bases to trimming and J lost 6 bases; unmatched junction nucleotides: 5. The CDR3 is 12 residues long. The V gene's germline CDR1 is SQVTM and CDR2 ANQGSEA. The CDR3 DNA sequence: TGCAGCGTATCCGGGACAGGGCATGGCTACACCTTC. Its protein is CSVSGTGHGYTF.

This clonotype showed up just a few times. The V call is TRBV7-6, the J call TRBJ2-7, with TRBD1 matching over 10 bases. With V trimmed by 3 bases and J by 1 base, 9 bases remained unmatched. CDR3 length: 17 amino acids. Germline V gene lookup returns CDR1 SGHVS and CDR2 FNYEAQ. This chain's CDR3 is CASSLGTGVLGSYEQYF. The CDR3, as DNA: TGTGCCAGCAGCTTGGGGACAGGGGTCCTCGGGTCCTACGAGCAGTACTTC.

This chain connects TRBV11-2 to TRBJ1-1; possibly TRBD1 for D (5 bases). The CDR3 spans 17 residues. V was pared by 0 bases and J by 2 bases, with 16 bases between. The germline V gene encodes CDR1 SGHAT and CDR2 FQNNGV. The CDR3 loop reads CASSLEIGGWRNTEAFF. CDR3 DNA: TGTGCCAGCAGCTTAGAAATCGGGGGGTGGAGAAACACTGAAGCTTTCTTT.

V usage is TRBV6-2 or TRBV6-3 and J usage is TRBJ2-7; the D gene could be TRBD1 or TRBD2 (6 bases each). The CDR3 totals 12 residues. V lost 8 bases and J 6 bases, leaving 14 bases between the germline ends. Germline assignment: CDR1 MNHEY and CDR2 SVGEGT. The CDR3 DNA sequence: TGTGCCAGCGGGACTCAGGGGTTCGAGCAGTACGTC. Translating it yields CASGTQGFEQYV.